Listed below are T cell receptor beta chains from one sample, sequenced in a study of cytomegalovirus exposure and HLA in healthy donors. Only in-frame clones appear in the TCRdb table, and some are missing; sequencing was by immunoSEQ multiplex PCR. The repertoire holds approximately 78,000 clones, with 65% to 70% as singletons. Sequenced: PBMCs. Receptor source: a man aged 35 to 55 in good health and CMV-seropositive. CDR3s include the opening cysteine and the closing phenylalanine or tryptophan. The D gene is left open where the match is weak. Only some rows state a clone size, as once, few, many or a class for expanded clones.

D gene: TRBD1
clone size: -
V gene: TRBV7-9
J gene: TRBJ1-2
CDR3 DNA: TGTGCCAGCAGCCCCTCCCGACAGGGGCGGTATGGCTACACCTTC
CDR3 protein: CASSPSRQGRYGYTF

D gene: -
clone size: few
V gene: TRBV7-9
J gene: TRBJ1-6
CDR3 DNA: TGTGCCAGCAGCTTACTACAGGGAGCATCACCCCTCCACTTT
CDR3 protein: CASSLLQGASPLHF

D gene: TRBD1
clone size: -
V gene: TRBV5-1
J gene: TRBJ2-2
CDR3 DNA: TGCGCCAGCACCCTCCGACAGGGAGACACCGGGGAGCTGTTTTTT
CDR3 protein: CASTLRQGDTGELFF

D gene: -
clone size: -
V gene: TRBV5-1
J gene: TRBJ1-1
CDR3 DNA: TGCGCCAGCAGCTTGGCACAGGGCAACATGAACACTGAAGCTTTCTTT
CDR3 protein: CASSLAQGNMNTEAFF

D gene: TRBD1
clone size: once
V gene: TRBV2
J gene: TRBJ1-2
CDR3 DNA: TGTGCCAGCAGTGAGAGCTCGGGACAGGGGGCCCTGGAGGGCTACACCTTC
CDR3 protein: CASSESSGQGALEGYTF

D gene: TRBD1
clone size: -
V gene: TRBV30
J gene: TRBJ2-7
CDR3 DNA: TGTGCCTGGGGAACGGGACAGGGTTCCTACGAGCAGTACTTC
CDR3 protein: CAWGTGQGSYEQYF

D gene: -
clone size: once
V gene: TRBV10-3
J gene: TRBJ2-1
CDR3 DNA: TGTGCCATCAGTGAGGATGGAGGCTCGCTAGTTGAGCAGTTCTTC
CDR3 protein: CAISEDGGSLVEQFF

D gene: TRBD1
clone size: -
V gene: TRBV4-3
J gene: TRBJ2-5
CDR3 DNA: TGCGCCAGCAGCCAAGTTAACAGGGGCGAAGAGACCCAGTACTTC
CDR3 protein: CASSQVNRGEETQYF

D gene: -
clone size: -
V gene: TRBV4-2
J gene: TRBJ2-7
CDR3 DNA: TGTGCCAGCAGCCAAGGGGGACGGGACATTTTGTACGAGCAGTACTTC
CDR3 protein: CASSQGGRDILYEQYF

D gene: -
clone size: many
V gene: TRBV4-3
J gene: TRBJ2-3
CDR3 DNA: TGCGCCAGCAGCCAAGACACGGGGGACCGCACAGATACGCAGTATTTT
CDR3 protein: CASSQDTGDRTDTQYF

D gene: -
clone size: -
V gene: TRBV6-4
J gene: TRBJ2-5
CDR3 DNA: TGTGCCAGCAGTGAGCCAGCGAGGGATCAAGAGACCCAGTACTTC
CDR3 protein: CASSEPARDQETQYF

D gene: TRBD1
clone size: -
V gene: TRBV25-1
J gene: TRBJ2-2
CDR3 DNA: TGTGCCAGCAGTCTGACAGGGAACGGGGAGCTGTTTTTT
CDR3 protein: CASSLTGNGELFF

D gene: -
clone size: -
V gene: TRBV29-1
J gene: TRBJ1-4
CDR3 DNA: TGCAGCGGGCCCCACCGGGGCCCCACTACAGGGACGGGGGAAAAACTGTTTTTT
CDR3 protein: CSGPHRGPTTGTGEKLFF

D gene: -
clone size: -
V gene: TRBV19
J gene: TRBJ1-6
CDR3 DNA: TGTGCCAGTAGTATGGAAGGAGCCTATTCACCCCTCCACTTT
CDR3 protein: CASSMEGAYSPLHF

D gene: TRBD1
clone size: -
V gene: TRBV23-1
J gene: TRBJ1-6
CDR3 DNA: TGCGCCGGAGGGGACAGGGTTTATAATTCACCCCTCCACTTT
CDR3 protein: CAGGDRVYNSPLHF

D gene: -
clone size: once
V gene: TRBV27
J gene: TRBJ2-7
CDR3 DNA: TGTGCCAGCAGTCGTACAGGGTTCGAGCAGTACTTC
CDR3 protein: CASSRTGFEQYF

D gene: -
clone size: -
V gene: TRBV28
J gene: TRBJ1-2
CDR3 DNA: TGTGCCACCCGACAGATATATGGCTACACCTTC
CDR3 protein: CATRQIYGYTF